A single sample gave rise to the 10 T cell receptor beta chains below, sequenced in a study of regulatory T cells in long-lasting Graves disease. Time point given: persistent/refractory GD, antithyroid drugs over 5 years with positive TRAb. Preparation of the TCR library used RNA extracted from PBMCs. HTBI primers from iRepertoire and Arm-PCR of CDR3 regions yielded the TCR beta libraries. One entry per CDR3 protein, called by TCRdb with MiXCR from the multiplex PCR reads. Of some 280,000 distinct CDR3 sequences listed, roughly 21% are singletons. This specimen consisted of peripheral blood mononuclear cells (PBMCs), obtained when the disease was refractory, from a patient treated with antithyroid drugs. Every receptor here comes from a female donor with Graves disease.

This clonotype was picked up a small number of times. CDR3 protein: CASSQITGGGSSEQYF. The CDR3 DNA sequence: TGTGCCAGCAGCCAGATAACAGGGGGCGGGTCATCTGAGCAGTACTTC. The V call is TRBV4-2, the J call TRBJ2-7, with 9 bases fitting TRBD1. In germline, CDR1 is LGHNA, CDR2 YNFKEQ. Unmatched junction bases numbered 13, after V lost 3 bases and J lost 7 bases. The CDR3 extends over 16 amino acids.

This clonotype occurred many times. This chain links TRBV13 with TRBJ2-7, with a tentative D call TRBD2 (6 bases). Trimming pared 0 bases from V and 6 bases from J, leaving 15 bases between. The CDR3 runs 15 residues. Germline CDR1 reads PRHDT; CDR2 reads FYEKMQ (reference sequence). The CDR3 DNA sequence: TGTGCCAGCAGCTTAGGAGGGGTCGACGGGAGCGAGCAGTACTTC. It specifies CASSLGGVDGSEQYF.

The table lists this clonotype with a few counts. The chain couples TRBV29-1 to TRBJ2-7; D is ambiguous. CDR1 and CDR2 from the germline V gene are SQVTM and ANQGSEA. Trimming removed 0 bases at V and 1 base at J, with 10 bases between. This CDR3 is 14 amino acids long. The DNA for the CDR3 is TGCAGCGTTGAAGATCCGGGCAGGTCCTACGAGCAGTACTTC. This sequence encodes CSVEDPGRSYEQYF.

V is TRBV4-1 and J is TRBJ2-7, with TRBD2 as a possible D gene (5 bases). Germline assignment: CDR1 MGHRA and CDR2 YSYEKL. The V and J ends lost 1 base and 0 bases respectively, with 7 bases between them. The CDR3 has 14 amino acids. CDR3: CASSQGRDSYEQYF. DNA of the CDR3: TGCGCCAGCAGCCAAGGCCGGGACTCCTACGAGCAGTACTTC.

The V gene is TRBV19, the J gene TRBJ2-4; no firm D call. The CDR3 contains 13 residues. Germline values: CDR1 LNHDA, CDR2 SQIVND (reference sequence). V gave up 9 bases and J gave up 0 bases, with 9 bases separating them. CDR3 nucleotide sequence: TGTGCCAGGCGGTGGCTAGCCAAAAACATTCAGTACTTC. Translated, it gives CARRWLAKNIQYF.

The table lists this clonotype with a few counts. The CDR3 DNA follows: TGTGCCAGCAGTAGGAACGGGGAGCTGTTTTTT. It translates to CASSRNGELFF. The V and J genes are TRBV6-1 and TRBJ2-2; D not certain. The germline CDR1 and CDR2 sequences are MNHNS and SASEGT. The CDR3 covers 11 residues. The V end was cut by 5 bases, the J end by 7 bases, with 5 bases between.

At least ten counts were recorded for this clonotype. The CDR3 region has the DNA TGTGCCAGCAGTGTCGGGACAGGGAATCAGCCCCAGCATTTT. This codes for CASSVGTGNQPQHF. The chain couples TRBV28 to TRBJ1-5; 9 bases fit TRBD1. Germline V gene lookup returns CDR1 MDHEN and CDR2 SYDVKM. Trimming cost V 5 bases and J 4 bases; bases outside gene matches: 3. The CDR3 contains 14 residues. The whole variable domain, filled in from reference TRBV28 and TRBJ1-5, reads DVKVTQSSRYLVKRTGEKVFLECVQDMDHENMFWYRQDPGLGLRLIYFSYDVKMKEKGDIPEGYSVSREKKERFSLILESASTNQTSMYLCASSVGTGNQPQHFGDGTRLSIL.

This clonotype occurred many times. The genes are TRBV28 and TRBJ1-5; D gene unclear. Per germline, CDR1 MDHEN and CDR2 SYDVKM. V shed 3 bases and J shed 1 base, with 10 bases lying between them. There are 15 residues in the CDR3. The CDR3 reads CASSFPGGSNQPQHF. CDR3 bases: TGTGCCAGCAGTTTTCCGGGCGGGAGCAATCAGCCCCAGCATTTT.

The sample holds a few counts of this clonotype. The rearrangement links TRBV4-3 to TRBJ1-2; weak D call: TRBD1 (6 bases). This CDR3 comprises 16 residues. The V and J ends lost 1 base and 5 bases respectively, with 17 bases between them. The germline V gene has CDR1 LGHNA and CDR2 YSLEER. The CDR3 coding sequence is TGCGCCAGCAGCCAAGGGGCGGGGGCTGATGGTTATGGCTACACCTTC. Residues: CASSQGAGADGYGYTF.

This clonotype was recorded at least ten times. The chain carries TRBV2 and TRBJ2-7; D possibly uses TRBD1 or TRBD2 (5 bases each). Trimming pared 6 bases from V and 6 bases from J, leaving 12 bases between. CDR3 length equals 12 residues. The germline V gene has CDR1 SNHLY and CDR2 FYNNEI. The CDR3 DNA sequence: TGTGCCAGCAGAGCAGGGCGGGTCGAGCAGTACTTC. Translated: CASRAGRVEQYF.